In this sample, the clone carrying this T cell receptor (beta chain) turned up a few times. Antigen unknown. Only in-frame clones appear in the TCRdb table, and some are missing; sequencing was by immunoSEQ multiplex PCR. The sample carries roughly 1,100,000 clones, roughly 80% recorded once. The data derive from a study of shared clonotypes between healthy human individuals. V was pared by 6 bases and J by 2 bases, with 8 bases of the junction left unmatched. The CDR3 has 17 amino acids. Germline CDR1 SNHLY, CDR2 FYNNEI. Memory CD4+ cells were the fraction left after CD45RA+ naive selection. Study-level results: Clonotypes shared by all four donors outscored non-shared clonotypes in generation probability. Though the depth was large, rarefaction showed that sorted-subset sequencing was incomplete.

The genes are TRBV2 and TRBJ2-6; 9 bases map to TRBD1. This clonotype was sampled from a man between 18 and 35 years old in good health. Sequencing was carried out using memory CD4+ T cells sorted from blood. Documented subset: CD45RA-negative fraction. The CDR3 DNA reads TGTGCCAGCAGGCGGGACAGGGTGGTGGCTGGGGCCAACGTCCTGACTTTC. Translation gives CASRRDRVVAGANVLTF.